Shown below are 16 T cell receptor beta chains from a single sample sequenced in a study of blood T cell repertoires in COVID-19. TCRdb keeps only in-frame clones here, not all; method: immunoSEQ multiplex PCR. The sample includes about 280,000 clones, approximately 81% of them seen just once. The sample consisted of PBMCs or T cells enriched from blood (not recorded which). The receptors were sampled from a woman aged 45-60 years who had recovered from COVID-19.

The chain has TRBV30 and TRBJ1-1; 8 nucleotides align to TRBD1. V dropped 4 bases and J dropped 5; count of bases not matched to a gene: 15. In germline, CDR1 is GTSNPN, CDR2 SVGIG (reference sequence). This CDR3 has 16 residues. The CDR3 nucleotides are TGTGCCTGGACTGGGTCCTTTACAGGGGGGAGGACTGAAGCTTTCTTT. This gives the protein CAWTGSFTGGRTEAFF.

The rearrangement uses TRBV19 and TRBJ2-2; D ambiguous. V was cut by 4 bases and J by 7 bases, with 7 bases left in between. The CDR3 loop spans 12 amino acids. The germline gives CDR1 LNHDA, CDR2 SQIVND (reference sequence). CDR3 nucleotides: TGTGCCAGTAGTACCTACAGCGGGGAGCTGTTTTTT. This sequence encodes CASSTYSGELFF.

The rearrangement joins TRBV28 to TRBJ2-1, with D maybe TRBD1 (5 bases). The germline V gene encodes CDR1 MDHEN and CDR2 SYDVKM. CDR3 length: 13 residues. V lost 1 base and J 6 bases, leaving 7 bases between the germline ends. CDR3 protein: CASSLSRGNEQFF. The CDR3 DNA is TGTGCCAGCAGTTTATCAAGGGGCAATGAGCAGTTCTTC.

This chain links TRBV5-1 with TRBJ1-2; D remains unclear. V dropped 5 bases and J dropped 4 bases, with 6 bases sitting between them. Germline-derived CDR1 and CDR2 are SGHRS and YFSETQ. This CDR3 contains 11 residues. The CDR3 protein is CASRSSYGYTF. The CDR3, as DNA: TGCGCCAGCAGGTCCAGCTATGGCTACACCTTC.

This chain connects TRBV12-5 to TRBJ2-2; tentatively, D is TRBD1 (6 bases). Trimming pared 6 bases from V and 2 bases from J, leaving 10 bases between. Germline assignment: CDR1 LGHNT and CDR2 FRNRAP. This CDR3 spans 14 amino acids. CDR3 coding DNA: TGTGCTAGTGGCAGGGACATAAACACCGGGGAGCTGTTTTTT. As protein: CASGRDINTGELFF.

There are a few counts of this clone. The V and J genes are TRBV6-4 and TRBJ2-2; 12 nucleotides align to TRBD2. Germline loops: CDR1 MRHNA, CDR2 SNTAGT. CDR3 length: 14 residues. V was pared by 5 bases and J by 6 bases, with 1 base of the junction left unmatched. For the CDR3, the DNA is TGTGCCAGCAGTAGACTAGCGGGGGCCGGGGAGCTGTTTTTT. Its translation is CASSRLAGAGELFF.

The chain employs TRBV20-1 and TRBJ1-4; no reliable D call. With 3 bases removed from V and 1 base from J, the gap between germline ends came to 15 bases. From germline, CDR1 is DFQATT and CDR2 SNEGSKA (reference sequence). The CDR3 loop spans 16 amino acids. The CDR3 coding sequence is TGCAGTGCTAGTCGTGGATTCGGGATAACTAATGAAAAACTGTTTTTT. Translating gives CSASRGFGITNEKLFF.

The chain links TRBV2 to TRBJ2-5, with D perhaps TRBD1 (6 bases). V lost 0 bases to trimming and J lost 4 bases, with 12 bases between them. This CDR3 comprises 15 residues. Germline-derived CDR1 and CDR2 are SNHLY and FYNNEI. The CDR3 loop reads CASSEARTELETQYF. Here the CDR3 DNA reads TGTGCCAGCAGTGAAGCTAGGACAGAACTAGAGACCCAGTACTTC.

This rearrangement joins TRBV7-9 to TRBJ1-4; D is uncertain. The CDR3 is 15 amino acids. The germline V gene encodes CDR1 SEHNR and CDR2 FQNEAQ (reference sequence). V gave up 5 bases and J gave up 8 bases, with 18 bases separating them. For the CDR3, the DNA is TGTGCCAGCAGCCCTCAAAGCGCCTTTGGGGAAAAACTGTTTTTT. Protein sequence: CASSPQSAFGEKLFF.

The chain carries TRBV6-2 or TRBV6-3 and TRBJ2-7; weak D call: TRBD2 (5 bases). The CDR3 extends over 15 amino acids. Per germline, CDR1 MNHEY and CDR2 SVGEGT. The V and J ends lost 2 bases and 4 bases respectively, with 15 bases between them. CDR3 bases: TGTGCCAGCAGTTACCCCCGGGAATCAAGGTACGAGCAGTACTTC. Translated, it gives CASSYPRESRYEQYF.

The count of this clone is one. As DNA, the CDR3 is TGCGCCAGCAGTGAGGCTATCGAGACCCAGTACTTC. This translates into CASSEAIETQYF. The chain couples TRBV10-2 to TRBJ2-5; no definite D call. The germline gives CDR1 WSHSY, CDR2 SAAADI. Trimming removed 2 bases from V and 5 bases from J, with 6 bases in between. This CDR3 is 12 amino acids long.

This clone was recorded a few times. The V and J genes are TRBV7-3 and TRBJ2-1; 7 bases align to TRBD1. Germline-derived CDR1 and CDR2 are SGHTA and FQGTGA. V lost 3 bases and J lost 6; bases outside the gene matches: 2. The CDR3 is 13 residues long. The CDR3 DNA reads as TGTGCCAGCAGCTTCTACAGGGGCAATGAGCAGTTCTTC. It yields the protein CASSFYRGNEQFF.

This chain links TRBV5-5 with TRBJ1-3; D is ambiguous. CDR3 length: 15 amino acids. Trimming cost V 0 bases and J 0 bases, with 7 bases left between them. Germline lookup yields CDR1 SGHKS and CDR2 YYEKEE (reference sequence). The CDR3: CASSLVASSGNTIYF. CDR3 in DNA: TGTGCCAGCAGCTTGGTGGCCAGCTCTGGAAACACCATATATTTT.

This sequence joins TRBV10-3 and TRBJ1-1; the D gene is possibly TRBD1 (6 bases). The germline CDR1 and CDR2 sequences are ENHRY and SYGVKD. The germline V and J ends were trimmed by 11 bases and 6 bases, with 13 bases remaining between them. The CDR3 runs to 11 residues. The CDR3 sequence: CAAGAGAEAFF. The CDR3 DNA is TGTGCCGCGGGGGCTGGGGCTGAAGCTTTCTTT.

The chain employs TRBV6-5 and TRBJ1-1; D remains unclear. Germline assignment: CDR1 MNHEY and CDR2 SVGAGI. Trimming pared 6 bases from V and 1 base from J, leaving 12 bases between. The CDR3 spans 14 residues. Written as DNA, the CDR3 is TGTGCCAGCAGCCTGGTCGGGTCGAACACTGAAGCTTTCTTT. This gives the protein CASSLVGSNTEAFF.

This chain connects TRBV28 to TRBJ1-2; 10 nucleotides line up with TRBD1. V lost 5 bases and J lost 8; bases outside the gene matches: 8. Germline V gene data show CDR1 as MDHEN and CDR2 as SYDVKM. This CDR3 contains 14 residues. CDR3 amino acids: CASSTLGTGDGYTF. CDR3 DNA sequence: TGTGCCAGCAGTACCCTCGGGACAGGGGACGGCTACACCTTC.